This T cell receptor beta chain originates from a study of Ad26.COV2.S vaccination and SARS-CoV-2 variants. Some clones are missing from TCRdb's copy, which holds only in-frame ones; the method was immunoSEQ multiplex PCR. This sample has around 270,000 clones, with 87% found just once. Notes on this clone: Antigen specificity is unknown.

General study findings and limits: Participants in the vaccine arm had higher spike-specific TCR breadth; placebo recipients had lower.

Germline CDR1 and CDR2: MNHEY and SVGAGI. This CDR3 region has 16 residues. The V and J ends lost 4 bases and 0 bases respectively, with 13 bases between them. The treatment: around 19 received Ad26.COV2.S at low or high dose, single or two shots; roughly five received placebo; per-sample allocation not given. Samples were taken on day 63 after the first vaccine or placebo injection. The genes are TRBV6-5 and TRBJ1-5, with D perhaps matching TRBD1 (5 bases). The clonotype comes from a person between 18 and 65 years old who received the Ad26.COV2.S COVID-19 vaccine or a placebo. The input for sequencing was peripheral blood, taken in a trial of Ad26.COV2.S vaccine versus placebo. The CDR3 spells CASSWDLFYSNQPQHF. The CDR3 coding sequence is TGTGCCAGCAGTTGGGACCTATTTTATAGCAATCAGCCCCAGCATTTT.